The 21 T cell receptor beta chains below all came from one sample that was sequenced in a study of metastatic and nonmetastatic thyroid tumors. TCRdb re-called clones from the PCR reads using MiXCR. The sample consists of some 11,000 clones, approximately 29% of them appearing once. Ahead of thyroid surgery, no patient had received treatment of any kind. The sequencing input was tumor tissue. The receptors here all came from a female donor with papillary thyroid cancer or a benign thyroid nodule (not recorded which). Some clones in this sample may be carry-over from other donors' samples.

In this sample, this clone turned up a few times. The J gene is TRBJ1-1, the V gene TRBV6-5; no firm D call. V shed 0 bases and J shed 6 bases, with 14 bases lying between them. The CDR3 covers 15 residues. The germline V gene has CDR1 MNHEY and CDR2 SVGAGI. The CDR3 loop is CASSYSGSSGAEAFF. In DNA, the CDR3 is TGTGCCAGCAGTTACTCGGGCAGCTCCGGAGCTGAAGCTTTCTTT.

The chain links TRBV20-1 to TRBJ1-1; D ambiguous. Germline V gives CDR1 DFQATT, CDR2 SNEGSKA (reference sequence). The CDR3 spans 15 residues. V lost 1 base and J 3 bases, leaving 15 bases between the germline ends. The CDR3 region is CSARGQRVQHTEAFF. The CDR3 nucleotides read TGCAGTGCTAGAGGTCAGCGGGTTCAGCACACTGAAGCTTTCTTT.

There are many counts of this clone. V usage is TRBV6-4 and J usage is TRBJ1-6; possible D gene TRBD1, 6 bases. With 0 bases removed from V and 12 bases from J, the gap between germline ends came to 6 bases. Germline CDR1 MRHNA, CDR2 SNTAGT. The CDR3 extends over 12 amino acids. The CDR3 reads CASSDSGGPLHF. CDR3 nucleotide sequence: TGTGCCAGCAGTGACTCAGGGGGACCCCTCCACTTT.

This clone came up a few times. This chain connects TRBV19 to TRBJ2-2; tentatively, D is TRBD2 (5 bases). Trimming took off 8 bases at V and 5 bases at J, with 9 bases between the two ends. CDR1 and CDR2 (germline): LNHDA, SQIVND (reference sequence). This CDR3 comprises 12 residues. The CDR3 DNA follows: TGTGCCAGTTCGACTAAAACCGGGGAGCTGTTTTTT. This codes for CASSTKTGELFF. The full variable domain, with the rest looked up from reference TRBV19 and TRBJ2-2, is DGGITQSPKYLFRKEGQNVTLSCEQNLNHDAMYWYRQDPGQGLRLIYYSQIVNDFQKGDIAEGYSVSREKKESFPLTVTSAQKNPTAFYLCASSTKTGELFFGEGSRLTVL.

Comment on this clone: Compared with germline, one end of the junction differs, possibly owing to a read error. V gene TRBV7-9 combines with J gene TRBJ2-7; the D gene is possibly TRBD1 (6 bases). Germline CDR1 and CDR2: SEHNR and FQNEAQ (reference sequence). This CDR3 comprises 14 residues. CDR3 bases: TGTGCCAGCAGATTAGGACAGCCCGCCTACGAGCAGTACTTC. Its protein product is CASRLGQPAYEQYF.

This clone was seen ten or more times. The rearrangement uses TRBV7-2 and TRBJ2-4; 12 nucleotides agree with TRBD1. Per germline, CDR1 SGHTA and CDR2 FQGNSA. J gave up 9 bases and V 4 bases, and 7 bases lay outside the gene matches. This CDR3 is built from 15 residues. CDR3 DNA sequence: TGTGCCAGCAGCTCGACCGGGACAGGGGGCGTCATTCAGTACTTC. Amino acids: CASSSTGTGGVIQYF.

This chain connects TRBV24-1 to TRBJ1-5; D is unresolved. This CDR3 is 16 amino acids long. Per germline, CDR1 KGHDR and CDR2 SFDVKD. V lost 4 bases and J 4 bases, leaving 16 bases between the germline ends. The CDR3 sequence is CATSDTKENTNQPQHF. For the CDR3, the DNA is TGTGCCACCAGTGACACAAAGGAGAACACTAATCAGCCCCAGCATTTT.

By share, this clone ranks as medium-sized. V usage is TRBV3-1 and J usage is TRBJ2-5; D may be TRBD1 (6 bases). CDR3 size: 15 residues. The V and J ends lost 4 bases and 1 base respectively, with 13 bases between them. In germline, CDR1 is LGHDT, CDR2 YNNKEL (reference sequence). CDR3 bases: TGTGCCAGCAGCCTTATAGGGGACACCCAAGAGACCCAGTACTTC. This codes for CASSLIGDTQETQYF.

This clone was seen a handful of times. This sequence joins TRBV6-1 and TRBJ1-5; no clear D. Germline-derived CDR1 and CDR2 are MNHNS and SASEGT. The CDR3 loop spans 15 amino acids. Trimming took 6 bases from V and 5 from J, leaving 17 bases between them. The CDR3 sequence is CASSLEGSGDQPQHF. CDR3 coding DNA: TGTGCCAGCAGCCTCGAAGGGTCGGGCGATCAGCCCCAGCATTTT.

This clone was found a few times. The V and J genes are TRBV9 and TRBJ2-5, with 10 bases aligning to TRBD2. The V and J ends lost 4 bases and 0 bases, in that order; junction bases with no gene match: 12. Germline V gives CDR1 SGDLS, CDR2 YYNGEE. CDR3 length: 18 amino acids. The DNA of the CDR3 is TGTGCCAGCAGCCAGACTAGCGGGTGGTCCCGGTACCAAGAGACCCAGTACTTC. Encoded protein: CASSQTSGWSRYQETQYF. Using reference TRBV9 and TRBJ2-5 for the parts outside the CDR3, the full variable domain is DSGVTQTPKHLITATGQRVTLRCSPRSGDLSVYWYQQSLDQGLQFLIQYYNGEERAKGNILERFSAQQFPDLHSELNLSSLELGDSALYFCASSQTSGWSRYQETQYFGPGTRLLVL.

This clone was counted many times. A much larger clone differs from this one at a single base, so this may be a read error. The rearrangement uses TRBV10-3 and TRBJ1-5; TRBD1 is a possible D gene (6 bases). V was cut by 4 bases and J by 11 bases, with 9 bases left in between. CDR3 size: 11 residues. In germline, CDR1 is ENHRY, CDR2 SYGVKD. CDR3 DNA: TGTGCCATCAGTGGGGGACATACCCAGCATTTT. Protein sequence: CAISGGHTQHF.

This chain joins TRBV3-1 and TRBJ2-7; 9 positions agree with TRBD1. The CDR3 loop spans 15 amino acids. The J segment lost 5 bases and the V segment lost 2 bases, leaving 7 bases of the junction unmatched. Germline assignment: CDR1 LGHDT and CDR2 YNNKEL (reference sequence). CDR3 sequence (DNA): TGTGCCAGCAGCCAATTTCCCGGGACAGGGAACGAGCAGTACTTC. Translating it yields CASSQFPGTGNEQYF.

The chain uses TRBV11-1 and TRBJ2-3; D possibly corresponds to TRBD2 (6 bases). V lost 5 bases and J 2 bases, leaving 14 bases between the germline ends. Germline V gene lookup returns CDR1 SGHAT and CDR2 FQDESV (reference sequence). The CDR3 covers 15 residues. CDR3 sequence reads: CASSASAGTTDTQYF. Written as DNA, the CDR3 is TGTGCCAGCAGCGCATCCGCGGGGACCACAGATACGCAGTATTTT.

This chain uses TRBV20-1 with TRBJ1-2; perhaps TRBD1 as D (5 bases). Germline lookup yields CDR1 DFQATT and CDR2 SNEGSKA (reference sequence). The CDR3 is 13 residues long. V lost 3 bases and J lost 4, with 12 bases in between. CDR3 nucleotide sequence: TGCAGTGCTAGGGCCAGGGAGGGCTATGGCTACACCTTC. It codes for CSARAREGYGYTF.

The V gene is TRBV2, the J gene TRBJ2-1; D not certain. V shed 8 bases and J shed 8 bases, with 7 bases lying between them. Germline CDR1 SNHLY, CDR2 FYNNEI. CDR3 length equals 10 residues. The CDR3 DNA reads as TGTGCCAGCTTCGTGGATGAGCAGTTCTTC. As protein: CASFVDEQFF.

The sample holds a few counts of this clone. The J gene is TRBJ1-2, the V gene TRBV6-6; D is possibly TRBD1 (5 bases). The CDR3 totals 16 residues. V lost 0 bases to trimming and J lost 4 bases, with 15 bases between them. CDR1 and CDR2 (germline): MNHNY, SVGAGI (reference sequence). This CDR3 is CASSYSDGTLGYGYTF. The CDR3 DNA reads TGTGCCAGCAGTTACTCCGACGGGACTTTGGGCTATGGCTACACCTTC.

The sample holds many counts of this clone. A much larger clonotype is one base distant, so this may be a read error. The rearrangement uses TRBV20-1 and TRBJ2-1; 9 bases line up with TRBD2. The CDR3 spans 17 residues. Germline CDR1 and CDR2: DFQATT and SNEGSKA (reference sequence). The trim removed 2 bases at V and 10 bases at J, leaving 18 bases unmatched. CDR3 sequence: CSARSPVVAGGSREQFF. The CDR3 DNA sequence: TGCAGTGCTAGATCCCCGGTAGTGGCGGGAGGGTCAAGAGAGCAGTTCTTC.

This clone was detected ten times or more. The CDR3 region is CASSRNHRGQTQYF. DNA for the CDR3: TGTGCCAGCAGCCGAAATCACAGGGGGCAGACCCAGTACTTC. The genes are TRBV14 and TRBJ2-5; TRBD1 matches 9 bases. This CDR3 region has 14 residues. Germline CDR1 and CDR2: SGHDN and FVKESK. J was trimmed by 6 bases and V by 4 bases; bases with no gene match: 6.

A note on this clone: This specimen includes other DNA sequences encoding the same CDR3. V usage is TRBV11-3 and J usage is TRBJ2-5; the D gene could be TRBD1 or TRBD2 (5 bases each). CDR1 and CDR2 from the germline V gene are SGHNT and YENEEA. This CDR3 contains 15 residues. V was trimmed by 5 bases and J by 3 bases, leaving 16 bases between them. CDR3 DNA sequence: TGTGCCAGCAGCGGCAGAGGGACGGGGAAAGAGACCCAGTACTTC. It specifies CASSGRGTGKETQYF.

This clone has more than one count but fewer than ten. The chain carries TRBV28 and TRBJ1-1; TRBD1 agrees at 7 bases. CDR1 is MDHEN and CDR2 is SYDVKM in the germline V gene. The CDR3 extends over 14 amino acids. With 5 bases clipped from V and 1 base from J, the junction kept 4 bases outside the gene matches. The CDR3 nucleotides read TGTGCCAGCAGTACGGGACAGAGGAACACTGAAGCTTTCTTT. Encoded protein: CASSTGQRNTEAFF.

By share of the sample, this clone is medium-sized. This chain joins TRBV20-1 and TRBJ2-1; no firm D call. The CDR3 contains 14 residues. Germline V CDR1 and CDR2: DFQATT, SNEGSKA (reference sequence). The V gene lost 0 bases and the J gene lost 0 bases, with 6 bases spanning the gap. Here the CDR3 reads CSARDLISYNEQFF. The CDR3, as DNA: TGCAGTGCTAGAGATCTGATCTCCTACAATGAGCAGTTCTTC.